The following is a T cell receptor beta chain sequence with its context. This sample was taken from a study of blood T cells in healthy people across ages. Study information: Through template switching, about one barcoded beta molecule was captured per two T cells, as measured in model experiments.

Primers used in a second PCR of about 6 to 11 cycles were a sample-barcoded 5' primer and a J-beta primer mix. MiXCR was run by TCRdb on the 5' RACE reads, yielding one entry per CDR3 protein. This sample has 450,000 to 600,000 distinct CDR3 sequences, with 25% to 35% found just once. The germline CDR1 and CDR2 sequences are SNHLY and FYNNEI. The V end lost 7 bases, the J end lost 6 bases, and 12 bases lay between the germline ends. The CDR3 extends over 13 amino acids. The sample also formed part of further work on T cells of mothers and their children. That report adds: Every mother produced more than 8 million TCR beta CDR3 reads, whereas every child provided 2.5 million to 3 million.

Sequenced: blood. The gene calls are TRBV2 and TRBJ2-2, with D tentatively TRBD1 (5 bases). This TCR came from a boy aged 2 to 10 in good health. CDR3 nucleotide sequence: TGTGCCAGCATTCCCGACAGCGCCGGGGAGCTGTTTTTT. This encodes CASIPDSAGELFF.